The clone carrying this TCR beta chain was seen only once. V lost 10 bases and J 2 bases, leaving 14 bases between the germline ends. The germline CDR1 and CDR2 sequences are MNHEY and SVGAGI. The CDR3 spans 13 residues. This sample was included in a study of blood T cell repertoires in COVID-19. Study context: The origin of the acute and convalescent COVID-19 samples was the United States, Italy and Spain. T cells, B-cell-depleted T cells, or PBMCs provided the cDNA or gDNA that served as material.

Original processing methods: Reference gene primers were amplified, and this amplification served to estimate nucleated cell counts. This table comes from immunoSEQ multiplex PCR, and its TCRdb copy is limited to in-frame clones, with some not included. Clonal size and the V and J genes are those of that table, whereas D and trimming came from the DNA. The data contain under 45,000 clones, 80% of them seen just once; the ten biggest clones take up under 35%. This sequence was found in an elderly man with acute or convalescent COVID-19. Material for sequencing was peripheral blood. The V gene is TRBV6-5, the J gene TRBJ1-2; TRBD1 might be the D (6 bases). The chain's CDR3 is CATAQGFNYGYTF. DNA of the CDR3: TGTGCCACCGCACAGGGTTTCAACTATGGCTACACCTTC.